The 21 T cell receptor beta chains below come from one sample, sequenced in a study of a mutant IDH1 vaccine in newly diagnosed glioma. Their recognized antigens are unknown. The time point is: week 11, during vaccination. One vaccine dose held 300 ug of mutant IDH1 20-mer peptide and came with topical imiquimod. The assay was immunoSEQ multiplex PCR, and TCRdb's table has in-frame clones only and misses some. Found here are tens of thousands of clones, approximately 80% of them singletons; the top ten hold 4.5% to 7.5%. Sample: PBMCs, taken from a glioma patient whose treatment included an IDH1 peptide vaccine. These receptors originate from a man over 45 with glioma.

The chain has TRBV7-3 and TRBJ1-5; TRBD1 is a possible D gene (5 bases). The CDR3 length is 15 residues. CDR1 and CDR2 from the germline V gene are SGHTA and FQGTGA. Trimming removed 1 base at V and 5 bases at J, with 12 bases between. This CDR3 reads CASSLSGAWHQPQHF. DNA for the CDR3: TGTGCCAGCAGCTTAAGTGGGGCCTGGCATCAGCCCCAGCATTTT.

The chain links TRBV18 to TRBJ1-1; no clear D gene. The germline V gene encodes CDR1 KGHSH and CDR2 LQKENI. Trimming took 1 base from V and 8 from J, leaving 11 bases between them. CDR3 size: 13 residues. The CDR3 here is CASSPQDGNEAFF. CDR3 coding DNA: TGTGCCAGCTCACCACAGGACGGGAACGAAGCTTTCTTT.

This rearrangement joins TRBV7-6 to TRBJ2-5; 9 bases agree with TRBD1. Germline V gene lookup returns CDR1 SGHVS and CDR2 FNYEAQ. With V trimmed by 1 base and J by 9 bases, 9 bases remained unmatched. The CDR3 totals 15 residues. In DNA, the CDR3 is TGTGCCAGCAGCTTAGGAGGACAGGGGTCAGCGGCCCAGTACTTC. Encoded protein: CASSLGGQGSAAQYF.

This chain joins TRBV6-6 and TRBJ1-1; 10 bases fit TRBD1. CDR1 MNHNY and CDR2 SVGAGI come from the germline V gene (reference sequence). Trimming took 7 bases from V and 5 from J; bases not matched to a gene: 10. The CDR3 is 15 residues long. The CDR3 reads CASIKDGTGETEAFF. The CDR3 nucleotides read TGTGCCAGCATTAAAGACGGGACAGGGGAGACTGAAGCTTTCTTT.

This clone was seen once. CDR3 nucleotide sequence: TGTGCCAGCAGGACAGGGGGGTCTGGGGCCAACGTCCTGACTTTC. Its protein is CASRTGGSGANVLTF. The chain has TRBV5-4 and TRBJ2-6, with 9 bases that match TRBD1. With 5 bases clipped from V and 1 base from J, the junction kept 1 base outside the gene matches. The germline V gene has CDR1 SGHNT and CDR2 YYREEE (reference sequence). The CDR3 contains 15 residues.

This clone was seen only a few times. This chain uses TRBV2 with TRBJ1-5; D is undetermined. The CDR3 is 15 residues long. The ends were cut back, 5 bases at V and 1 base at J, with 12 bases in the middle. Germline values: CDR1 SNHLY, CDR2 FYNNEI. The CDR3 region is CASSRSSGSNQPQHF. In nucleotides, the CDR3 is TGTGCCAGCAGTCGGTCCAGTGGGAGCAATCAGCCCCAGCATTTT.

The sample holds a few counts of this clone. The chain couples TRBV28 to TRBJ2-4; possibly TRBD1 or TRBD2 for D (5 bases each). This CDR3 is built from 15 residues. Trimming removed 5 bases from V and 8 bases from J, with 19 bases in between. Germline V gene data show CDR1 as MDHEN and CDR2 as SYDVKM. The CDR3: CASSTRDALGDIQYF. Here the CDR3 DNA reads TGTGCCAGCAGTACAAGGGACGCCCTCGGGGACATTCAGTACTTC.

The chain employs TRBV6-5 and TRBJ2-5; D may correspond to TRBD1 or TRBD2 (7 bases each). CDR3 length: 15 residues. Germline lookup yields CDR1 MNHEY and CDR2 SVGAGI. Trimming removed 6 bases from V and 4 bases from J, with 18 bases in between. CDR3: CASSSIAGGGETQYF. CDR3 nucleotides: TGTGCCAGCAGCTCCATAGCAGGGGGGGGAGAGACCCAGTACTTC.

The rearrangement joins TRBV5-3 to TRBJ1-4; TRBD1 agrees at 12 bases. TRBV5-3 is identified as an open reading frame with a role that is uncertain. This CDR3 has 15 residues. Trimming cost V 3 bases and J 14 bases; bases outside gene matches: 11. CDR3 in amino acids: CARSWGDRGLIRLFF. DNA of the CDR3: TGTGCCAGAAGCTGGGGGGACAGGGGGCTGATCAGGCTGTTTTTT.

DNA for the CDR3: TGTGCCAGCAGCTGGGGACTAGCGGGAGGAGAGACCCAGTACTTC. Translating it yields CASSWGLAGGETQYF. The chain employs TRBV9 and TRBJ2-5; the match to TRBD2 covers 15 bases. The CDR3 is made up of 15 amino acids. V dropped 4 bases and J dropped 4; count of bases not matched to a gene: 2. Germline CDR1 is SGDLS and CDR2 is YYNGEE.

The V call is TRBV11-3, the J call TRBJ2-2; 8 positions agree with TRBD2. The CDR3 covers 16 residues. Germline CDR1 reads SGHNT; CDR2 reads YENEEA. The V segment lost 7 bases and the J segment 4 bases; nucleotides outside the gene matches: 11. The DNA for the CDR3 is TGTGCCAGCATGGGCGGGGGGCCGTTAGTCACCGGGGAGCTGTTTTTT. Its protein product is CASMGGGPLVTGELFF. The full variable domain, completed using reference TRBV11-3 and TRBJ2-2, is EAGVVQSPRYKIIEKKQPVAFWCNPISGHNTLYWYLQNLGQGPELLIRYENEEAVDDSQLPKDRFSAERLKGVDSTLKIQPAELGDSAVYLCASMGGGPLVTGELFFGEGSRLTVL.

V gene TRBV20-1 combines with J gene TRBJ1-1; D is undetermined. Trimming removed 4 bases from V and 6 bases from J, with 9 bases in between. The CDR3 covers 11 residues. Germline assignment: CDR1 DFQATT and CDR2 SNEGSKA (reference sequence). The CDR3: CSAKREAEAFF. The CDR3, as DNA: TGCAGTGCTAAGAGGGAGGCTGAAGCTTTCTTT.

The chain has TRBV5-1 and TRBJ1-6; 7 nucleotides line up with TRBD1. The CDR3 totals 15 residues. The V gene's germline CDR1 is SGHRS and CDR2 YFSETQ. Trimming cost V 3 bases and J 9 bases; bases outside gene matches: 9. This CDR3 reads CASSSSTGDGSPLHF. CDR3 sequence (DNA): TGCGCCAGCAGCTCCTCAACAGGGGATGGTTCACCCCTCCACTTT.

The CDR3 region is CASSLGLNEQFF. The DNA of the CDR3 is TGTGCCAGCAGCTTAGGGCTTAATGAGCAGTTCTTC. V gene TRBV7-9 combines with J gene TRBJ2-1; D gene uncertain. V was shortened by 1 base and J by 7 bases, with 5 bases between the two germline ends. The germline CDR1 and CDR2 sequences are SEHNR and FQNEAQ (reference sequence). This CDR3 spans 12 amino acids.

J is TRBJ2-7 and V is TRBV15; 7 bases are shared with TRBD2. CDR3 size: 15 residues. CDR1 is LNHNV and CDR2 is YYDKDF in the germline V gene (reference sequence). V gave up 6 bases and J gave up 6 bases; unmatched junction bases: 14. CDR3 amino acids: CATSEVLAANTEQYF. For the CDR3, the DNA is TGTGCCACCAGTGAGGTCCTAGCGGCTAACACCGAGCAGTACTTC.

This sequence joins TRBV5-6 and TRBJ2-7; no clear D gene. Germline CDR1 SGHDT, CDR2 YYEEEE. This CDR3 contains 11 residues. The V end was cut by 4 bases, the J end by 2 bases, with 4 bases between. CDR3 bases: TGTGCCAGCAGCAGAGCCTACGAGCAGTACTTC. This gives the protein CASSRAYEQYF. The whole variable domain, filled in from reference TRBV5-6 and TRBJ2-7, reads DAGVTQSPTHLIKTRGQQVTLRCSPKSGHDTVSWYQQALGQGPQFIFQYYEEEERQRGNFPDRFSGHQFPNYSSELNVNALLLGDSALYLCASSRAYEQYFGPGTRLTVT.

V is TRBV6-5 and J is TRBJ2-5; D unresolved. CDR1 is MNHEY and CDR2 is SVGAGI in the germline V gene. V was shortened by 2 bases and J by 4 bases, with 5 bases between the two germline ends. This CDR3 spans 12 amino acids. CDR3 in DNA: TGTGCCAGCAGTTACGGTGGAGAGACCCAGTACTTC. Its protein is CASSYGGETQYF.

The chain recombines TRBV7-8 with TRBJ1-4; 8 nucleotides align to TRBD1. The CDR3 extends over 14 amino acids. From germline, CDR1 is SGHVS and CDR2 FQNEAQ. Trimming took 5 bases from V and 7 from J; bases not matched to a gene: 6. CDR3 in amino acids: CASSVRDRSEKLFF. CDR3 sequence (DNA): TGTGCCAGCAGCGTCCGGGACAGGTCTGAAAAACTGTTTTTT.

V gene TRBV19 combines with J gene TRBJ2-7, with 8 bases that match TRBD2. Trimming took 10 bases from V and 2 from J; bases not matched to a gene: 4. Germline lookup yields CDR1 LNHDA and CDR2 SQIVND (reference sequence). The CDR3 is 12 residues long. CDR3 region: CATRAGAYEQYF. The DNA of the CDR3 is TGTGCCACCAGAGCGGGGGCCTACGAGCAGTACTTC.

CDR3 amino acids: CATGNEQFF. The CDR3 DNA reads as TGTGCCACGGGGAATGAGCAGTTCTTC. The V gene is TRBV28, the J gene TRBJ2-1; a weak D match, TRBD2 (5 bases). This CDR3 is built from 9 residues. The germline CDR1 and CDR2 sequences are MDHEN and SYDVKM. Trimming shortened V by 10 bases and J by 7 bases, and 5 bases separated the two germline ends.

The rearrangement uses TRBV7-2 and TRBJ1-2, with TRBD1 as a possible D gene (5 bases). Germline CDR1 SGHTA, CDR2 FQGNSA. The V gene lost 1 base and the J gene lost 1 base, with 16 bases spanning the gap. The CDR3 is made up of 17 amino acids. The CDR3 region has the DNA TGTGCCAGCAGCTTAGTTCGGGCGGCAGGGAGTAACTATGGCTACACCTTC. As protein: CASSLVRAAGSNYGYTF. Variable domain in full (rest from reference TRBV7-2 and TRBJ1-2): GAGVSQSPSNKVTEKGKDVELRCDPISGHTALYWYRQSLGQGLEFLIYFQGNSAPDKSGLPSDRFSAERTGGSVSTLTIQRTQQEDSAVYLCASSLVRAAGSNYGYTFGSGTRLTVV.